This T cell receptor (beta chain) was found in a study of tumor-infiltrating lymphocytes in oesophageal squamous cell carcinoma. TCRdb re-called the PCR reads with MiXCR, one entry per CDR3 protein. The repertoire holds approximately 15,000 distinct CDR3 sequences, with over 45% as singletons. This CDR3 is built from 16 residues. V lost 5 bases, J lost 4 bases, and 20 bases lay in between. The germline V gene encodes CDR1 SGHTA and CDR2 FQGTGA. This clonotype was seen more than once but under ten times. This chain connects TRBV7-3 to TRBJ2-5; D is possibly TRBD1 (6 bases). This TCR came from a male donor with esophageal squamous cell carcinoma. The sample consisted of esophageal tumor tissue. The CDR3: CASSRVGANPRETQYF. In DNA form, the CDR3 reads TGTGCCAGCAGCCGGGTGGGGGCCAACCCCCGAGAGACCCAGTACTTC.